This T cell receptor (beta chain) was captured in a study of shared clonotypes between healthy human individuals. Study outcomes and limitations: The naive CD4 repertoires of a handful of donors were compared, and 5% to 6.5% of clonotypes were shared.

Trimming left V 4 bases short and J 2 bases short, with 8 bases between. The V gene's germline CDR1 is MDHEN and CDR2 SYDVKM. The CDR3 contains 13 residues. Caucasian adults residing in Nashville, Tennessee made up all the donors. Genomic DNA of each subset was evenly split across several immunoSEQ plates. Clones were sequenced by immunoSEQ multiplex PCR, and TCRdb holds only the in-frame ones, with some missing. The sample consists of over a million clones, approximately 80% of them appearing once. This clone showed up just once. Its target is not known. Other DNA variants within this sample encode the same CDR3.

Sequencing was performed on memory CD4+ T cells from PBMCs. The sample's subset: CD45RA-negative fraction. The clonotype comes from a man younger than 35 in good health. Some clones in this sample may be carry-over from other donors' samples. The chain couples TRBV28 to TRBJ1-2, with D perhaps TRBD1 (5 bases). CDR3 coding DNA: TGTGCCAGCAGTTCGGGGGGGAACTATGGCTACACCTTC. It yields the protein CASSSGGNYGYTF.